These 12 T cell receptor beta chains originate from one sample sequenced in a study of shared clonotypes between healthy human individuals. The method was immunoSEQ multiplex PCR; TCRdb's version includes in-frame clones alone and lacks a portion of them. The sample lists 600,000 to 750,000 clones, 72% occurring once. The source material was memory CD4+ T cells sorted from blood. The subset was: CD45RA-negative fraction. The origin of the receptors is a woman in her twenties or thirties in good health.

The V gene is TRBV7-9, the J gene TRBJ2-1; possibly TRBD2 for D (6 bases). CDR1 and CDR2 (germline): SEHNR, FQNEAQ (reference sequence). There are 14 residues in the CDR3. V lost 2 bases to trimming and J lost 2 bases, with 7 bases between them. The CDR3, as DNA: TGTGCCAGCAGCTTAACGGGAGCCTACAATGAGCAGTTCTTC. It codes for CASSLTGAYNEQFF.

The chain joins TRBV7-9 to TRBJ1-1, with TRBD1 matching over 8 bases. The CDR3 contains 15 residues. Germline CDR1 SEHNR, CDR2 FQNEAQ (reference sequence). V trimming: 5 bases; J trimming: 3 bases; junction bases outside the gene matches: 8. CDR3 DNA sequence: TGTGCCAGCAGCCCAGGACAGGGAGGGGACACTGAAGCTTTCTTT. Translating it yields CASSPGQGGDTEAFF.

The gene calls are TRBV28 and TRBJ2-6; D remains unclear. CDR3 size: 16 residues. With 3 bases removed from V and 0 bases from J, the gap between germline ends came to 9 bases. The V gene's germline CDR1 is MDHEN and CDR2 SYDVKM. CDR3 region: CASSFWNISGANVLTF. The CDR3 bases are TGTGCCAGCAGTTTTTGGAATATCTCTGGGGCCAACGTCCTGACTTTC.

The chain uses TRBV7-8 and TRBJ1-3; unclear D gene. The CDR3 contains 12 residues. Germline V lookup: CDR1 SGHVS, CDR2 FQNEAQ. Trimming left V 4 bases short and J 4 bases short, with 5 bases between. The CDR3: CASSSPGNTIYF. In DNA form, the CDR3 reads TGTGCCAGCAGCTCGCCCGGAAACACCATATATTTT.

This clone was recorded many times. The chain combines TRBV7-2 with TRBJ1-5; tentative D call: TRBD1 (5 bases). Germline V lookup: CDR1 SGHTA, CDR2 FQGNSA. The germline V and J ends were trimmed by 5 bases and 9 bases, with 14 bases remaining between them. The CDR3 consists of 13 residues. The CDR3 sequence: CASSPRDHGPQHF. CDR3 nucleotide sequence: TGTGCCAGCAGCCCCCGGGACCACGGGCCCCAGCATTTT.

This clone was counted a few times. The V and J genes are TRBV28 and TRBJ2-7; perhaps TRBD2 as D (5 bases). Germline V gene lookup returns CDR1 MDHEN and CDR2 SYDVKM. V gave up 4 bases and J gave up 7 bases, with 20 bases separating them. There are 15 residues in the CDR3. This CDR3 reads CASSSPGRSFWEQYF. CDR3 sequence (DNA): TGTGCCAGCAGTTCCCCGGGAAGGTCCTTTTGGGAGCAGTACTTC.

The chain combines TRBV28 with TRBJ2-7; TRBD1 aligns across 10 bases. This CDR3 comprises 15 residues. V lost 5 bases and J lost 6; bases outside the gene matches: 10. Germline V gene data show CDR1 as MDHEN and CDR2 as SYDVKM. For the CDR3, the DNA is TGTGCCAGCAGTCCCCAGACAGGGGGCCCGATCGAGCAGTACTTC. As protein: CASSPQTGGPIEQYF.

The chain carries TRBV5-5 and TRBJ2-7, with D possibly matching TRBD1 (6 bases). Germline V gene lookup returns CDR1 SGHKS and CDR2 YYEKEE (reference sequence). The V end lost 1 base, the J end lost 1 base, and 9 bases lay between the germline ends. This CDR3 is built from 14 residues. CDR3 protein: CASSLRGHSYEQYF. CDR3 sequence (DNA): TGTGCCAGCAGCTTGCGGGGACATTCCTACGAGCAGTACTTC. Based on the CDR3 plus reference TRBV5-5 and TRBJ2-7, the full variable domain is DAGVTQSPTHLIKTRGQQVTLRCSPISGHKSVSWYQQVLGQGPQFIFQYYEKEERGRGNFPDRFSARQFPNYSSELNVNALLLGDSALYLCASSLRGHSYEQYFGPGTRLTVT.

This sequence joins TRBV7-2 and TRBJ2-4; D gene unclear. The CDR3 consists of 12 residues. CDR1 is SGHTA and CDR2 is FQGNSA in the germline V gene. V was trimmed by 7 bases and J by 6 bases, leaving 10 bases between them. The CDR3 coding sequence is TGTGCCAGCACCCCAGACCGAAACATTCAGTACTTC. This encodes CASTPDRNIQYF.

The chain carries TRBV4-1 and TRBJ2-5; D is perhaps TRBD2 (6 bases). CDR1 and CDR2 (germline): MGHRA, YSYEKL. Trimming shortened V by 1 base and J by 4 bases, and 19 bases separated the two germline ends. This CDR3 comprises 17 residues. CDR3 DNA: TGCGCCAGCAGCCAAGGGGAAAGCGGGCCGAGGGGAGAGACCCAGTACTTC. Translation gives CASSQGESGPRGETQYF.

The chain combines TRBV5-1 with TRBJ2-5; no clear D gene. In germline, CDR1 is SGHRS, CDR2 YFSETQ. The ends were cut back, 0 bases at V and 3 bases at J, with 9 bases in the middle. CDR3 size: 14 residues. Written as DNA, the CDR3 is TGCGCCAGCAGCTTGGCTGGCAGAGAAGAGACCCAGTACTTC. Protein sequence: CASSLAGREETQYF.

The V and J genes are TRBV4-1 and TRBJ2-7; TRBD1 matches at 9 bases. V dropped 3 bases and J dropped 7; count of bases not matched to a gene: 16. The CDR3 covers 17 residues. Germline CDR1 reads MGHRA; CDR2 reads YSYEKL. DNA for the CDR3: TGCGCCAGCAGCCAGGGATTCCCGGGACAGGGAAAGTTAGAGCAGTACTTC. It translates to CASSQGFPGQGKLEQYF.